This TCR beta chain is from a study of shared clonotypes between healthy human individuals. Assay: immunoSEQ multiplex PCR; the TCRdb copy retains only in-frame clones and omits some. The sample lists 600,000 to 800,000 clones, 72% seen once, with more than 1.5% in the top ten. Free of recent acute infections or vaccinations, the donors were healthy HIV-negative adults. Nashville, Tennessee was home to all donors, who were Caucasian adults. Whole-study results and caveats: Larger richness was generally estimated for naive than memory subsets. When naive CD4 clonotypes were compared across a few donors, about 5% were shared.

A remark on this clone: Its matching antigen is unknown.

Per germline, CDR1 MDHEN and CDR2 SYDVKM. This CDR3 has 11 residues. With 7 bases removed from V and 5 bases from J, the gap between germline ends came to 8 bases. The material sequenced was memory CD4+ T cells sorted from blood. Subset reported: CD45RA-negative fraction. The receptor's source is a woman in her 30s in good health. The V gene is TRBV28, the J gene TRBJ2-5, with no clear D. The CDR3 DNA reads as TGTGCCAGCACGGATCTGGAGACCCAGTACTTC. This sequence encodes CASTDLETQYF.